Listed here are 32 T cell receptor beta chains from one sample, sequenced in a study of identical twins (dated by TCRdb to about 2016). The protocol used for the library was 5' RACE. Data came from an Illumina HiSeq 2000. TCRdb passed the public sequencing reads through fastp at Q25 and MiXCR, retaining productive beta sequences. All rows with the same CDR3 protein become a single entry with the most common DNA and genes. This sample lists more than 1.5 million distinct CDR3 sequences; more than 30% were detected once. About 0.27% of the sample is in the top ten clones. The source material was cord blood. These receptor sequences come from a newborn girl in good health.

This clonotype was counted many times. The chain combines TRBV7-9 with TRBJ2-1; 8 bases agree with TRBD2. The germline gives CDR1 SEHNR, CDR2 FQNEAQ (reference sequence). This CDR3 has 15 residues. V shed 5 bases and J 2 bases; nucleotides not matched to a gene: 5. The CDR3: CASSPPSGPYNEQFF. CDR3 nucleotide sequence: TGTGCCAGCAGCCCCCCTAGCGGGCCCTACAATGAGCAGTTCTTC.

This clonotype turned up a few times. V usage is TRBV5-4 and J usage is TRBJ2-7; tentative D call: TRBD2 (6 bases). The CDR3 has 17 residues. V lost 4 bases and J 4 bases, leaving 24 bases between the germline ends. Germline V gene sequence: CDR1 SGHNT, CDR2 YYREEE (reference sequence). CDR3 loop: CASSSSGGSIGRYEQYF. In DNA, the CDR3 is TGTGCCAGCAGCAGTAGCGGTGGGAGCATCGGCCGTTACGAGCAGTACTTC.

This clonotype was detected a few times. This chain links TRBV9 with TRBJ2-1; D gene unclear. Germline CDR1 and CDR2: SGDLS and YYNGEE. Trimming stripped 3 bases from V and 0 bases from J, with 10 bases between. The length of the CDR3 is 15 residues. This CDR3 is CASSAGRTSYNEQFF. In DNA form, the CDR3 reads TGTGCCAGCAGCGCCGGACGGACCTCCTACAATGAGCAGTTCTTC. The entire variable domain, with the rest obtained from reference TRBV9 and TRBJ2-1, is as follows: DSGVTQTPKHLITATGQRVTLRCSPRSGDLSVYWYQQSLDQGLQFLIQYYNGEERAKGNILERFSAQQFPDLHSELNLSSLELGDSALYFCASSAGRTSYNEQFFGPGTRLTVL.

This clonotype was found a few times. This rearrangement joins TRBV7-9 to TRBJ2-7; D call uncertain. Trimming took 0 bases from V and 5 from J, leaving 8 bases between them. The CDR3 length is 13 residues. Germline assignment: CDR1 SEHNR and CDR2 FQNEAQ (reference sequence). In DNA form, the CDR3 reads TGTGCCAGCAGCTTAGCACTGCTCGACGAGCAGTACTTC. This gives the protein CASSLALLDEQYF.

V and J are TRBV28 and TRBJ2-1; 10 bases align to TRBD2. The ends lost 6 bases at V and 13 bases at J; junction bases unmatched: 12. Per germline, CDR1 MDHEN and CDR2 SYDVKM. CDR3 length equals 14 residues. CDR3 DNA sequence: TGTGCCAGCAGAGCGGGAGGGCCGCGGGAGACCCAGTTCTTC. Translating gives CASRAGGPRETQFF.

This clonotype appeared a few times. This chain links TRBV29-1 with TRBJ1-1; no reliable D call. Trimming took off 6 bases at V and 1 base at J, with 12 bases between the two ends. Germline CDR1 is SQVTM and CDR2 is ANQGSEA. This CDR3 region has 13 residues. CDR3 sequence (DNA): TGCAGCGTGCGGATGTCAGGGAACACTGAAGCTTTCTTT. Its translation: CSVRMSGNTEAFF.

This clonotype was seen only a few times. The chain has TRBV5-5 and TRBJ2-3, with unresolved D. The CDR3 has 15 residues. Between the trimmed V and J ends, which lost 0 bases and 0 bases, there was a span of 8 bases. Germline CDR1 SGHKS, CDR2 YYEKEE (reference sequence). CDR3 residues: CASSLASSSTDTQYF. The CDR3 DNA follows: TGTGCCAGCAGCTTGGCCAGCTCTAGCACAGATACGCAGTATTTT.

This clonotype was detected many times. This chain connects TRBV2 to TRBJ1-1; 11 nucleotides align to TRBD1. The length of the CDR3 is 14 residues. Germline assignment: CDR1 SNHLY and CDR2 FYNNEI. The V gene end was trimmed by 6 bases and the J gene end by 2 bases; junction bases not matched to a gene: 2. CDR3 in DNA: TGTGCCAGCAGAGGGACAGGGGGAAACACTGAAGCTTTCTTT. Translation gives CASRGTGGNTEAFF.

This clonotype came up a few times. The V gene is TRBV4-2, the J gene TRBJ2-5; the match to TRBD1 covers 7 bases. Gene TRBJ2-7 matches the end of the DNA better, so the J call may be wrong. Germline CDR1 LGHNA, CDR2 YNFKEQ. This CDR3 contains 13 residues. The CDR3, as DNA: TGTGCCAGCAGCCAAGTGGACAGGTACGAGCAGTACTTC. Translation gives CASSQVDRYEQYF.

The CDR3 nucleotides are TGCAGCGTTGAAGATCGACAGGGTTATATGAGGTCCTACAATGAGCAGTACTTC. Encoded protein: CSVEDRQGYMRSYNEQYF. This chain uses TRBV29-1 with TRBJ2-1; 7 bases agree with TRBD1. With the DNA end fitting TRBJ2-7 better, the J assignment may be wrong. Germline V CDR1 and CDR2: SQVTM, ANQGSEA. The CDR3 is 18 amino acids.

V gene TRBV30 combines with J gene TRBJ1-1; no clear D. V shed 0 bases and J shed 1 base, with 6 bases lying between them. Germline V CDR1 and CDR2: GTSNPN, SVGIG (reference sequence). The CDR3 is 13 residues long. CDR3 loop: CAWSVSANTEAFF. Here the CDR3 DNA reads TGTGCCTGGAGTGTATCCGCGAACACTGAAGCTTTCTTT.

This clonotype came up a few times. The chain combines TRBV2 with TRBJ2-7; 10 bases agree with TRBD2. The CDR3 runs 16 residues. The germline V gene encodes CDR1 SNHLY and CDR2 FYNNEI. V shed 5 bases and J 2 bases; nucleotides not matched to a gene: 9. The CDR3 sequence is CASSSIAGGLTYEQYF. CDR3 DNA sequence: TGTGCCAGCAGTTCAATAGCGGGGGGTCTCACCTACGAGCAGTACTTC.

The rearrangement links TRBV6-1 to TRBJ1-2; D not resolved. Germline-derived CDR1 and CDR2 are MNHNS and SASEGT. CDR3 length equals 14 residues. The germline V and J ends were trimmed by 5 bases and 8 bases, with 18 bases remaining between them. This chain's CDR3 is CASSKRDGYGGYTF. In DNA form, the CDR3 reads TGTGCCAGCAGTAAAAGAGATGGGTACGGCGGCTACACCTTC.

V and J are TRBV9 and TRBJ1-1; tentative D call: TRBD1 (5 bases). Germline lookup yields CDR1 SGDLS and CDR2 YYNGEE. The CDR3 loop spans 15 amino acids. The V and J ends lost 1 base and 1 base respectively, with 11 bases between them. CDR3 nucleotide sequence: TGTGCCAGCAGCGTATCGGCAGGGAGGAACACTGAAGCTTTCTTT. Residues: CASSVSAGRNTEAFF.

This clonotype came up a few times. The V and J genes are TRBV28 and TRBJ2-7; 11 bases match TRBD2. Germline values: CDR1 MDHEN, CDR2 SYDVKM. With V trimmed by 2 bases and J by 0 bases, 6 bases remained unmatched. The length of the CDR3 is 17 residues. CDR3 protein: CASSLKLAGGSSYEQYF. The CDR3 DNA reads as TGTGCCAGCAGTTTAAAATTAGCGGGAGGGAGCTCCTACGAGCAGTACTTC.

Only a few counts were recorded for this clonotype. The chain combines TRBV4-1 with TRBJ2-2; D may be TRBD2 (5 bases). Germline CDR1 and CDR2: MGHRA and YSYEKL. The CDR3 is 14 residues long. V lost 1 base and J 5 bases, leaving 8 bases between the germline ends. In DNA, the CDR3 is TGCGCCAGCAGCCAAGTTCCGGGAACCGGGGAGCTGTTTTTT. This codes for CASSQVPGTGELFF.

CDR3 protein: CASNSEQGDRTKNIQYF. The CDR3 bases are TGTGCCAGCAATTCGGAACAGGGGGATCGGACCAAAAACATTCAGTACTTC. V gene TRBV28 combines with J gene TRBJ2-4; 8 bases are a match to TRBD1. CDR3 size: 17 residues. Unmatched junction bases numbered 13, after V lost 7 bases and J lost 2 bases. The V gene's germline CDR1 is MDHEN and CDR2 SYDVKM.

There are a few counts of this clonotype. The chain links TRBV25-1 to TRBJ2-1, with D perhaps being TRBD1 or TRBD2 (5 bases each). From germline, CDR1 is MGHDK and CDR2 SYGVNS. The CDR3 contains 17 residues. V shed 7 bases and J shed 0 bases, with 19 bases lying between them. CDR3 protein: CASILPGAESSYNEQFF. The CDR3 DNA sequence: TGTGCCAGCATACTACCCGGGGCCGAGAGCTCCTACAATGAGCAGTTCTTC.

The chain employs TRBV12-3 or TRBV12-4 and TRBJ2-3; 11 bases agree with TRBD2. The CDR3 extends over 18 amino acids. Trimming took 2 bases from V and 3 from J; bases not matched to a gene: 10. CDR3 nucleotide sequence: TGTGCCAGCAGTTTAAACCCCACTAGCGGGAGCGGGACAGATACGCAGTATTTT. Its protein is CASSLNPTSGSGTDTQYF.

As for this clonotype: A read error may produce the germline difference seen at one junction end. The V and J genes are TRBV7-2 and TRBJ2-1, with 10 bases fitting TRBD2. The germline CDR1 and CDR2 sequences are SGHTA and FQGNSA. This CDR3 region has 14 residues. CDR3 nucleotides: TGTGCCAGCAGCAGAGCGGGAGGGTACAATGAGCAGGTCTTC. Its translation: CASSRAGGYNEQVF.

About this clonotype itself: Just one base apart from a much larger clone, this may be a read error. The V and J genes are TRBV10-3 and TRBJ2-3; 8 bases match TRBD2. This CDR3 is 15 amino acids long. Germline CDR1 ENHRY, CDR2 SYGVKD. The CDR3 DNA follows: TGTGCCATCAGTGGACTAGCGCAGAGCACAGATACGCAGTTTTTT. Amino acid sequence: CAISGLAQSTDTQFF.

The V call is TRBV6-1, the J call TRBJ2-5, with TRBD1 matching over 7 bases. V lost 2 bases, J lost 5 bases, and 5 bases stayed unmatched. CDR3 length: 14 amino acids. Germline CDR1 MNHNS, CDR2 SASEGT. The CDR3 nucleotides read TGTGCCAGCAGTGAACCGACAGGGCACGAGACCCAGTACTTC. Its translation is CASSEPTGHETQYF.

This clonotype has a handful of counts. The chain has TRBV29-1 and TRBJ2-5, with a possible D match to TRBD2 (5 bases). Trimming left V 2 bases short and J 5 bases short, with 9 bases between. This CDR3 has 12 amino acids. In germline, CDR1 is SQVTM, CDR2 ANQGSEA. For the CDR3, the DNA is TGCAGCGTTGAACTTAGCGTGGAGACCCAGTACTTC. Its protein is CSVELSVETQYF.

Written as DNA, the CDR3 is TGTGCCAGCACCGCCGGCGGTACCACAGATACGCAGTATTTT. Residues: CASTAGGTTDTQYF. V gene TRBV12-3 or TRBV12-4 combines with J gene TRBJ2-3, with unresolved D. The CDR3 sequence is 14 residues long. V was pared by 7 bases and J by 2 bases, with 13 bases between.

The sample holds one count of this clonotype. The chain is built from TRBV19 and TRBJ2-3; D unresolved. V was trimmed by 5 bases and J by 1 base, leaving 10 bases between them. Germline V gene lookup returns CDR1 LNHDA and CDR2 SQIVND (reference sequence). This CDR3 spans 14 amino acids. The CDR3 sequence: CASSFKARTDTQYF. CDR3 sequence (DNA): TGTGCCAGTAGTTTTAAGGCCCGCACAGATACGCAGTATTTT.

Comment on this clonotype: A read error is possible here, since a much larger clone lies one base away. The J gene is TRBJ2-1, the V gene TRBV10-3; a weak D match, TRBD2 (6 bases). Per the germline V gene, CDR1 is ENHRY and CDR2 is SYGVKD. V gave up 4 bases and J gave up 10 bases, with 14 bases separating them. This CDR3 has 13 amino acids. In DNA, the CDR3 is TGTGCCATCAGTGGCCATGTGGACTACGAGCAGTTCTTC. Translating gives CAISGHVDYEQFF.

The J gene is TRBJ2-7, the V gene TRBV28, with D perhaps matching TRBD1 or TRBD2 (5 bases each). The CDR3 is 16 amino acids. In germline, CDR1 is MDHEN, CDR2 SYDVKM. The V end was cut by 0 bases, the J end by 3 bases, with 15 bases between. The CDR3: CASSLWTTGTYYEQYF. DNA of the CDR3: TGTGCCAGCAGTTTATGGACGACCGGGACGTACTACGAGCAGTACTTC.

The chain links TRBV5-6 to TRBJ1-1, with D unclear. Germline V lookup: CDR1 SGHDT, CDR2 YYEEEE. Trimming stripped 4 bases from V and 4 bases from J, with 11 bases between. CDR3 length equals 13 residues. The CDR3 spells CASSPGSITEAFF. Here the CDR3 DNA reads TGTGCCAGCAGCCCCGGGTCCATCACTGAAGCTTTCTTT.

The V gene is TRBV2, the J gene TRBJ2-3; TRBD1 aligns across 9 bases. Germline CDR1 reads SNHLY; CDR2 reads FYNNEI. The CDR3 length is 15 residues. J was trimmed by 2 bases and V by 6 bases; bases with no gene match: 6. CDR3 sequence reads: CASSRRTGATDTQYF. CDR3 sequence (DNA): TGTGCCAGCAGCAGAAGGACAGGGGCCACAGATACGCAGTATTTT.

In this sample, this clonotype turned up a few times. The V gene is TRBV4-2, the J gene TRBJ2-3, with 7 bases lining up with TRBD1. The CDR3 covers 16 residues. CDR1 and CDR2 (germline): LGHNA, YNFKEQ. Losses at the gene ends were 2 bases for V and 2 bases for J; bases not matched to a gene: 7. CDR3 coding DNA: TGTGCCAGCAGCCAACATTCTAGGGGGCTCACAGATACGCAGTATTTT. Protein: CASSQHSRGLTDTQYF.

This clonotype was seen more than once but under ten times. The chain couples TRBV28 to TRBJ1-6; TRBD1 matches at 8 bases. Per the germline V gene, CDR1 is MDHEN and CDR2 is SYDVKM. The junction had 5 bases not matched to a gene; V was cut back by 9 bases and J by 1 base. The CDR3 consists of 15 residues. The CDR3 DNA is TGTGCCAGTAGACAGGGGCAATCCTATAATTCACCCCTCCACTTT. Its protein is CASRQGQSYNSPLHF.

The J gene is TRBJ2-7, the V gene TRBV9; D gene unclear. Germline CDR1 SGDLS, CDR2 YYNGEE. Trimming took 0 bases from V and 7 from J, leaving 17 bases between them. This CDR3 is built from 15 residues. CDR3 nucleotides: TGTGCCAGCAGCGTAGGCCCCTCCTGGGTAAATGAGCAGTACTTC. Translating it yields CASSVGPSWVNEQYF.